The subject of this entry is one T cell receptor (beta chain). The antigen is not known. The data were produced by immunoSEQ multiplex PCR, yet TCRdb's version contains in-frame clones alone and is incomplete. Of roughly 20,000 clones in the sample, 70% to 80% were seen once. The data originate from a study of T cells after posttransplantation cyclophosphamide. Cyclophosphamide on days +3 and +4 followed busulfan-fludarabine conditioning and a marrow graft. The germline V gene has CDR1 SGHRS and CDR2 YFSETQ. Trimming took 3 bases from V and 2 from J; bases not matched to a gene: 14. There are 17 residues in the CDR3. Study-level points and caveats: TRB overlap between skin or GI tissue T cells and blood was limited. Recipient CMV seropositivity and CMV reactivation strongly tracked TRB clonality.

The chain has TRBV5-1 and TRBJ2-7, with 7 bases matching TRBD1. Sample: PBMCs, taken after an allogeneic stem cell transplant with post-transplant cyclophosphamide. The source of this sequence is a male patient between 25 and 39 years old who received an allogeneic stem cell transplant from a related donor, was CMV-positive, and had acute GVHD only. Some T cells may be supplied by the graft donor. The CDR3 protein is CASSSIDRVQRTYEQYF. The CDR3 coding sequence is TGCGCCAGCAGCTCCATAGACAGGGTTCAAAGGACCTACGAGCAGTACTTC.